Listed below are T cell receptor beta chains from one sample, sequenced in a study of OX40 agonist ivuxolimab in advanced cancers. Only in-frame clones appear in the TCRdb table, and some are missing; sequencing was by immunoSEQ multiplex PCR. Of 60,000 or so clones in the sample, about 91% are singletons; the top ten hold around 12%. This specimen consisted of CD4+ or CD8+ T cells sorted from blood, obtained in a trial of the OX40 agonist ivuxolimab. The receptors originated from an adult with an advanced solid tumor such as melanoma, head and neck, liver or kidney cancer. CDR3s include the opening cysteine and the closing phenylalanine or tryptophan. The order of the fields is V gene, J gene, CDR3 protein.

TRBV7-8,TRBJ2-1,CASSLAVTNEQFF
TRBV5-5,TRBJ1-5,CASSGGSDQPQHF
TRBV30,TRBJ2-2,CAWSVGNTGELFF
TRBV7-9,TRBJ2-7,CASSPWPYEQYF
TRBV10-3,TRBJ1-1,CAISDLGTGLRNTEAFF
TRBV19,TRBJ2-5,CASRRGLAEKETQYF
TRBV7-9,TRBJ2-1,CASSQISYNEQFF
TRBV7-6,TRBJ2-1,CASSLFGGRDEQFF
TRBV27,TRBJ2-7,CASSPRGAGGYEQYF
TRBV7-3,TRBJ1-6,CASSLGQGDSPLHF
TRBV27,TRBJ2-2,CASSWAGVAGELFF
TRBV15,TRBJ2-1,CATSRGVQGEWFF
TRBV15,TRBJ1-1,CATSRDGGSFDTEAFF
TRBV7-9,TRBJ2-7,CASSLARGGWHEQYF
TRBV28,TRBJ2-2,CASSLVGSTGELFF
TRBV28,TRBJ1-2,CASSLAGVDYGYTF
TRBV29-1,TRBJ1-1,CSATGSVLMNTEAFF